Listed here are 20 T cell receptor beta chains from one sample, sequenced in a study of blood T cell repertoires in COVID-19. The repertoire was sequenced with immunoSEQ multiplex PCR; TCRdb's copy has only in-frame clones and lacks some. The sample lists approximately 3,300 clones, roughly 93% occurring once. Sequencing was performed on peripheral blood. Every receptor here comes from a human donor in a cohort sampled during active COVID-19.

This rearrangement joins TRBV7-9 to TRBJ2-1; possibly TRBD1 for D (7 bases). The CDR3 has 15 residues. V lost 5 bases and J lost 5, with 16 bases in between. In germline, CDR1 is SEHNR, CDR2 FQNEAQ (reference sequence). CDR3 coding DNA: TGTGCCAGCAGCCTAATGGCGGGGACAGACAATGAGCAGTTCTTC. Encoded protein: CASSLMAGTDNEQFF.

This rearrangement joins TRBV27 to TRBJ2-7; the match to TRBD1 covers 8 bases. The CDR3 sequence is 15 residues long. J gave up 4 bases and V 5 bases, and 10 bases lay outside the gene matches. CDR1 is MNHEY and CDR2 is SMNVEV in the germline V gene (reference sequence). The DNA for the CDR3 is TGTGCCAGCAGTCCCAGGACAGGGTCTGGTTACGAGCAGTACTTC. This translates into CASSPRTGSGYEQYF.

The rearrangement uses TRBV19 and TRBJ1-1; D might be TRBD1 (6 bases). The CDR3 is 16 amino acids. V lost 9 bases and J 0 bases, leaving 20 bases between the germline ends. Germline V CDR1 and CDR2: LNHDA, SQIVND (reference sequence). In DNA form, the CDR3 reads TGTGCCAGCAGATCGACCGGGACAAAGATGAACACTGAAGCTTTCTTT. This gives the protein CASRSTGTKMNTEAFF.

This chain uses TRBV5-1 with TRBJ2-1; possibly TRBD1 for D (6 bases). This CDR3 has 15 amino acids. V was trimmed by 2 bases and J by 1 base, leaving 10 bases between them. Looked up from germline, CDR1 is SGHRS and CDR2 is YFSETQ. CDR3 sequence reads: CASSFQGLSYNEQFF. The DNA of the CDR3 is TGCGCCAGCAGCTTTCAGGGGTTGTCCTACAATGAGCAGTTCTTC.

The rearrangement uses TRBV19 and TRBJ2-3; D may be TRBD1 (6 bases). Germline V gives CDR1 LNHDA, CDR2 SQIVND (reference sequence). Trimming shortened V by 4 bases and J by 5 bases, and 10 bases separated the two germline ends. The length of the CDR3 is 13 residues. CDR3 in amino acids: CASSSRQVDTQYF. CDR3 sequence (DNA): TGTGCCAGTAGTAGTAGACAGGTAGATACGCAGTATTTT.

This sequence joins TRBV4-1 and TRBJ2-1; 8 nucleotides match TRBD2. The CDR3 length is 16 residues. After removal of 3 bases from V and 4 bases from J, the junction contained 8 bases not matched to a gene. Germline CDR1 and CDR2: MGHRA and YSYEKL. The CDR3: CASSHTVLAAYNEQFF. Written as DNA, the CDR3 is TGCGCCAGCAGCCACACCGTACTAGCGGCTTACAATGAGCAGTTCTTC.

DNA of the CDR3: TGTGCCAGTAGTTTGGGACAGATAGATCAGCCCCAGCATTTT. The encoded protein is CASSLGQIDQPQHF. The rearrangement uses TRBV19 and TRBJ1-5; 7 nucleotides match TRBD1. The CDR3 has 14 residues. Unmatched junction bases numbered 6, after V lost 5 bases and J lost 5 bases. Germline CDR1 LNHDA, CDR2 SQIVND (reference sequence).

CDR3: CASSQGSGSGNTIYF. The DNA for the CDR3 is TGTGCCAGCAGCCAAGGCAGCGGGTCTGGAAACACCATATATTTT. The V gene is TRBV3-1 (or the pseudogene TRBV3-2), the J gene TRBJ1-3; D not resolved. V lost 1 base, J lost 1 base, and 8 bases lay in between. The CDR3 is made up of 15 amino acids. The germline V gene has CDR1 LGHDT and CDR2 YNNKEL (reference sequence).

J is TRBJ2-6 and V is TRBV24-1; 7 bases are a match to TRBD1. Germline values: CDR1 KGHDR, CDR2 SFDVKD. This CDR3 comprises 17 residues. Losses at the gene ends were 5 bases for V and 0 bases for J; bases not matched to a gene: 6. CDR3 coding DNA: TGTGCCACCAGTGCCACGGACAGGTACTCTGGGGCCAACGTCCTGACTTTC. Protein: CATSATDRYSGANVLTF.

This clone was found once. The chain recombines TRBV18 with TRBJ1-2; 9 nucleotides align to TRBD1. The germline V gene has CDR1 KGHSH and CDR2 LQKENI. This CDR3 is built from 16 residues. J gave up 10 bases and V 0 bases, and 12 bases lay outside the gene matches. The DNA of the CDR3 is TGTGCCAGCTCACCACCGGTGACAGGGGGGCGAGTTGACTACACCTTC. It yields the protein CASSPPVTGGRVDYTF.

The chain couples TRBV4-3 to TRBJ2-1, with TRBD1 identical over 7 bases. Germline CDR1 LGHNA, CDR2 YSLEER. CDR3 size: 17 residues. Trimming at V came to 0 bases and at J to 3 bases, leaving 8 bases not matched to a gene. In DNA form, the CDR3 reads TGCGCCAGCAGCCAAGACACTACAGGGGTAGGCTACAATGAGCAGTTCTTC. Its translation: CASSQDTTGVGYNEQFF.

V usage is TRBV7-2 and J usage is TRBJ2-5; a weak D match, TRBD2 (5 bases). V was cut by 3 bases and J by 3 bases, with 11 bases left in between. This CDR3 is 14 amino acids long. Germline lookup yields CDR1 SGHTA and CDR2 FQGNSA. CDR3 nucleotide sequence: TGTGCCAGCAGCTTCCGTTCCGGGGAAGAGACCCAGTACTTC. As protein: CASSFRSGEETQYF.

The rearrangement uses TRBV29-1 and TRBJ1-1, with TRBD1 matching 9 bases. From germline, CDR1 is SQVTM and CDR2 ANQGSEA. This CDR3 has 15 residues. V dropped 4 bases and J dropped 3; count of bases not matched to a gene: 9. This CDR3 is CSVAGQGAGHTEAFF. Written as DNA, the CDR3 is TGCAGCGTTGCGGGACAGGGTGCAGGGCACACTGAAGCTTTCTTT.

Only one count was recorded for this clone. V and J are TRBV3-1 (or the pseudogene TRBV3-2) and TRBJ2-5; perhaps TRBD2 as D (5 bases). V was cut by 3 bases and J by 1 base, with 18 bases left in between. The CDR3 consists of 17 residues. From germline, CDR1 is LGHDT and CDR2 YNNKEL (reference sequence). CDR3 sequence: CASSHSTWRTLQETQYF. The CDR3 coding sequence is TGTGCCAGCAGCCATTCAACTTGGCGGACTCTCCAAGAGACCCAGTACTTC.

The rearrangement joins TRBV25-1 to TRBJ2-6; D gene ambiguous. Trimming shortened V by 1 base and J by 2 bases, and 6 bases separated the two germline ends. The germline V gene has CDR1 MGHDK and CDR2 SYGVNS. The CDR3 sequence is 15 residues long. CDR3 sequence reads: CASSEFGPGANVLTF. The CDR3, as DNA: TGTGCCAGCAGTGAATTTGGGCCTGGGGCCAACGTCCTGACTTTC.

The rearrangement links TRBV12-3 or TRBV12-4 to TRBJ2-1; D perhaps matches TRBD2 (5 bases). V lost 5 bases to trimming and J lost 9 bases, with 8 bases between them. The CDR3 covers 11 residues. CDR3: CASSTRGEQFF. The DNA of the CDR3 is TGTGCCAGCAGTACTAGAGGTGAGCAGTTCTTC.

V and J are TRBV28 and TRBJ1-2; D call uncertain. Germline lookup yields CDR1 MDHEN and CDR2 SYDVKM. Deletions cut 2 bases from V and 5 bases from J, with 18 bases between. The CDR3 has 16 residues. The chain's CDR3 is CASSLGRVGVGYGYTF. CDR3 nucleotide sequence: TGTGCCAGCAGTTTAGGGCGGGTAGGCGTCGGGTATGGCTACACCTTC.

J is TRBJ2-3 and V is TRBV5-5; perhaps TRBD1 as D (6 bases). There are 16 residues in the CDR3. The germline CDR1 and CDR2 sequences are SGHKS and YYEKEE (reference sequence). The V and J ends lost 6 bases and 0 bases respectively, with 17 bases between them. Here the CDR3 reads CASNIELQGSTDTQYF. DNA of the CDR3: TGTGCCAGCAACATAGAACTACAGGGTAGCACAGATACGCAGTATTTT.

The chain combines TRBV4-1 with TRBJ2-7; maybe TRBD2 (6 bases). The V end was cut by 1 base, the J end by 3 bases, with 10 bases between. Germline V gene sequence: CDR1 MGHRA, CDR2 YSYEKL. CDR3 length: 14 residues. The CDR3 DNA is TGCGCCAGCAGCCAAGCAATCGGGAGCTACGAGCAGTACTTC. It is translated as CASSQAIGSYEQYF.

CDR3 bases: TGTGCCAGTAGTCGACGTCACAGGGAGTCCAATCAGCCCCAGCATTTT. It is translated as CASSRRHRESNQPQHF. The V call is TRBV19, the J call TRBJ1-5; weak D call: TRBD1 (6 bases). CDR1 LNHDA and CDR2 SQIVND come from the germline V gene (reference sequence). This CDR3 spans 16 amino acids. Trimming cost V 5 bases and J 3 bases, with 17 bases left between them.